This TCR beta chain came from a study of graft-versus-host responses after intestinal transplantation. Some clones are missing from TCRdb's copy, which holds only in-frame ones; the method was immunoSEQ multiplex PCR. Here the sample spans more than 95,000 clones, less than 95% being singletons. Turning to this clone: As yet, its antigen is unknown.

Study conclusions and caveats: The authors found GvH clones in recipient marrow, some appearing first in ileum or blood.

This CDR3 is 15 amino acids long. Germline CDR1 LGHNA, CDR2 YNFKEQ. Trimming cost V 0 bases and J 3 bases, with 12 bases left between them. The material was unstimulated CD4+ T cells sorted from spleen or lymph node cells, obtained before intestinal transplant. The sequence derives from a human donor who received an intestinal transplant. The J gene is TRBJ2-7, the V gene TRBV4-2; no definite D call. CDR3 residues: CASSQEGNSYYEQYF. CDR3 nucleotides: TGTGCCAGCAGCCAAGAGGGTAACAGCTACTACGAGCAGTACTTC.